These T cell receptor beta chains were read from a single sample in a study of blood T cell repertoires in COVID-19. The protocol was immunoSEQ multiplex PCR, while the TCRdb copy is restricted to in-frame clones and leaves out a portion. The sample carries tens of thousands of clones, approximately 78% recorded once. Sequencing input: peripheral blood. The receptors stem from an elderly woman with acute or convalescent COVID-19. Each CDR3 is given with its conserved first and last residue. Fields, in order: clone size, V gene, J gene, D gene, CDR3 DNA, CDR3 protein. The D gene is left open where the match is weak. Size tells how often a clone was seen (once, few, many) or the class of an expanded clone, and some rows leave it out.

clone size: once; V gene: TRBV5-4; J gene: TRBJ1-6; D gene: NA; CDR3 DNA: TGTGCCAGCAGCTTTCTCGGGCGGGCTAATTCACCCCTCCACTTT; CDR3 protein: CASSFLGRANSPLHF
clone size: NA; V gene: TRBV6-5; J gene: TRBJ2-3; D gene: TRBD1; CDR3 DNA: TGTGCCAGCAGTTGGGGACAGGGTAGGGATACGCAGTATTTT; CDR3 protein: CASSWGQGRDTQYF
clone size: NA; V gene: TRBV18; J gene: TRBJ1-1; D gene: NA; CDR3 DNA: TGTGCCAGCTCTCAAACAGCGAACACTGAAGCTTTCTTT; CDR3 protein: CASSQTANTEAFF
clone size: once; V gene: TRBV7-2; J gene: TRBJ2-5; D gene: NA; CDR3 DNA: TGTGCCAGCAGCCAAGGGACTGGGCGGGAGACCCAGTACTTC; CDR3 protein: CASSQGTGRETQYF
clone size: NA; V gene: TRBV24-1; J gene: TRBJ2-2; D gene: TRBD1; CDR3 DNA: TGTGCCACCAGTGATTTGGGGACAGGGTCCACCGGGGAGCTGTTTTTT; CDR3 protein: CATSDLGTGSTGELFF
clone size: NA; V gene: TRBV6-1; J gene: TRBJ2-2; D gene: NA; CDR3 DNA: TGTGCCAGCAGTGACCCCCGTAGGGGTTCGAACACCGGGGAGCTGTTTTTT; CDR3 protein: CASSDPRRGSNTGELFF
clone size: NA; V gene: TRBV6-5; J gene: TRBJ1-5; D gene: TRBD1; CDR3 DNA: TGTGCCAGCACTCTCGGACAGGCTAATCAGCCCCAGCATTTT; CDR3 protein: CASTLGQANQPQHF
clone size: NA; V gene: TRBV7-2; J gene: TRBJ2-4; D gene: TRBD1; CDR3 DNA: TGTGCCAGCAGACCATCCGGGACAGGAGCCAAAAACATTCAGTACTTC; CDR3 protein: CASRPSGTGAKNIQYF
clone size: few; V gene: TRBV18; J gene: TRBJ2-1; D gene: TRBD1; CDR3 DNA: TGTGCCAGCTCACTGCAGGGGGCCAATGAGCAGTTCTTC; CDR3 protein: CASSLQGANEQFF
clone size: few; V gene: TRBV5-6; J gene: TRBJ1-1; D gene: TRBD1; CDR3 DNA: TGTGCCAGCAGCTTGGCAGGGGGAAGGACTGAAGCTTTCTTT; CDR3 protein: CASSLAGGRTEAFF
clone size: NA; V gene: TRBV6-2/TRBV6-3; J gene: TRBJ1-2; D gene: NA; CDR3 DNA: TGTGCCAGCAGCTCCGGGTTTCCCTATGACTACACCTTC; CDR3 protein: CASSSGFPYDYTF
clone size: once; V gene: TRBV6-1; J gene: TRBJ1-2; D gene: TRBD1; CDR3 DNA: TGTGCCAGCAGTAGCCCGGGACAGGGTTCTGGCTACACCTTC; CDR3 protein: CASSSPGQGSGYTF
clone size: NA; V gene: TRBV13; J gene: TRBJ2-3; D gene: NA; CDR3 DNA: TGTGCCAGCAGCTCCGGACTGACCACAGATACGCAGTATTTT; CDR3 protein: CASSSGLTTDTQYF
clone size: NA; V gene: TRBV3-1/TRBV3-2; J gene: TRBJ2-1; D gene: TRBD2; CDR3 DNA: TGTGCCAGCAGCCCCCAGACTAGCGGGGTATACAATGAGCAGTTCTTC; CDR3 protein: CASSPQTSGVYNEQFF
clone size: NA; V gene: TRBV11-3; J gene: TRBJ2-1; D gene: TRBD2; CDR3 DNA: TGTGCCAGCCAAAGGGGGGGACTAGCGGGCCAAAACAATGAGCAGTTCTTC; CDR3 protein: CASQRGGLAGQNNEQFF
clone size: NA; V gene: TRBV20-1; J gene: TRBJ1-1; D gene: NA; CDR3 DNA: TGCAGTGCTAGACGGGTTACTGAAGCTTTCTTT; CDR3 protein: CSARRVTEAFF
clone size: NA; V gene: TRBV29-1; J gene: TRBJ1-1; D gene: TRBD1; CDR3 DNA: TGCAGCGTGACAGGGGGGAACACTGAAGCTTTCTTT; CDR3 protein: CSVTGGNTEAFF
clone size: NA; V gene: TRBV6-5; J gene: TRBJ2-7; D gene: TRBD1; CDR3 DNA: TGTGCCAGCAGTATTCGGGACAGTCTCTACGAGCAGTACTTC; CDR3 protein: CASSIRDSLYEQYF
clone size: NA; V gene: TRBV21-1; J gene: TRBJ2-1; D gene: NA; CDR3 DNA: TGTGCCAGCAGCAAAGTTTTTTGGTCGACTAGCGGGAGCGGTGAGCAGTTCTTC; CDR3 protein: CASSKVFWSTSGSGEQFF
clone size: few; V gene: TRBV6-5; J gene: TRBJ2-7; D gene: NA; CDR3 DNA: TGTGCCAGCAGTACGGACGGGAGCTACGAGCAGTACTTC; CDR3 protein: CASSTDGSYEQYF
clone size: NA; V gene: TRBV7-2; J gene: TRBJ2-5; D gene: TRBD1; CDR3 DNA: TGTGCCAGCAGCCAGACAGGGGGCACCCAGTACTTC; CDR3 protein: CASSQTGGTQYF
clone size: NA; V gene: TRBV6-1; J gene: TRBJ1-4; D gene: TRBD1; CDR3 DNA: TGTGCCAGCAGTGTGAGGACAGGGAGTCGTGCTGAAAAACTGTTTTTT; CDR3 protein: CASSVRTGSRAEKLFF
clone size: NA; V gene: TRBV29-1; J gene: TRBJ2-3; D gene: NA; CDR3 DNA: TGCAGCGTTGAAGTGTTCCCAGCAGATACGCAGTATTTT; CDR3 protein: CSVEVFPADTQYF
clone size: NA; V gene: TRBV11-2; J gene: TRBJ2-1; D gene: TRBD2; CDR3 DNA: TGTGCCAGCTCGGCGGGGGAGCACTACAATGAGCAGTTCTTC; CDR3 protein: CASSAGEHYNEQFF
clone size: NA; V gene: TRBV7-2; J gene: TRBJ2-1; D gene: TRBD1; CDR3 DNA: TGTGCCACAAAACAGGGGGCTGGTTACAATGAGCAGTTCTTC; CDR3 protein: CATKQGAGYNEQFF
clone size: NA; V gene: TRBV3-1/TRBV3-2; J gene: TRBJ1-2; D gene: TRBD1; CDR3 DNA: TGTGCCAGCAGCCAAGTGGGGACAGGGGCTGGCTACACCTTC; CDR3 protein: CASSQVGTGAGYTF
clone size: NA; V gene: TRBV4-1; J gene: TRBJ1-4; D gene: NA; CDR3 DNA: TGCGCCAGCAGCCACATCCAGGTGATGGTGGAAAAACTGTTTTTT; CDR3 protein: CASSHIQVMVEKLFF
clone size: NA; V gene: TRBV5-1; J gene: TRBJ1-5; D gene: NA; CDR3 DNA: TGCGCCAGCAGCTTGTCCTCGCCAACGGGGGGTGCAATTCACCCCCAGCATTTT; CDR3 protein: CASSLSSPTGGAIHPQHF
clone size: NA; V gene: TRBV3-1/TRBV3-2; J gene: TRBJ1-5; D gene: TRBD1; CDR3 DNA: TGTGCCAGCAGCCATTCCGACAGGGCGGGCAATCAGCCCCAGCATTTT; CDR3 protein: CASSHSDRAGNQPQHF
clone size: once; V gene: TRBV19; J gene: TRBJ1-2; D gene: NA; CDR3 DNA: TGTGCCGCCCGTAGTACTAACTATGGCTACACCTTC; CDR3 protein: CAARSTNYGYTF
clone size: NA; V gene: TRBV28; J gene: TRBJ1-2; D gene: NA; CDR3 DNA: TGTGCCAGCAGTCGCGGACTGGTTTATGGCTACACCTTC; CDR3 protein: CASSRGLVYGYTF
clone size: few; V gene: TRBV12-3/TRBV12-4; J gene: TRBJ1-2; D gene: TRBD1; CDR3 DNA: TGTGCCAGCAGATTTCAGGGGGCAGATGGCTACACCTTC; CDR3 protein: CASRFQGADGYTF
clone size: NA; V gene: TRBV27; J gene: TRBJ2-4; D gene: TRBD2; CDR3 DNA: TGTGCCAGCAGTTGGGGAGGGAAAGCCAAAAACATTCAGTACTTC; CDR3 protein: CASSWGGKAKNIQYF
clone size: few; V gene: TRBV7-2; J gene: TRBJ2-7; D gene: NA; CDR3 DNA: TGTGCCAGCAGTCTAGGCGTCTATTACGAGCAGTACTTC; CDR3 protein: CASSLGVYYEQYF
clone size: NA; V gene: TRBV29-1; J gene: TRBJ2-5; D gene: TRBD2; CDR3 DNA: TGCAGCGCTAGGACTAGCTCGGGGACCCAGTACTTC; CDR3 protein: CSARTSSGTQYF
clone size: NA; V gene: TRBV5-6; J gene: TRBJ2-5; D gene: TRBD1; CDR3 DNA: TGTGCCAGCAGCCCCTCGTCAGGGGGCGGAGAGACCCAGTACTTC; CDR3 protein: CASSPSSGGGETQYF
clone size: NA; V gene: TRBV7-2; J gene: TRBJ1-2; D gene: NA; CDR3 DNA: TGTGCCAGCAGCCAATCAGGGGTTAGCTATGGCTACACCTTC; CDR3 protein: CASSQSGVSYGYTF
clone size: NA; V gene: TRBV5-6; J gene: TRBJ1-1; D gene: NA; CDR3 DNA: TGTGCCAGCAGCGATCAGGGCAGGGCGAACACTGAAGCTTTCTTT; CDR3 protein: CASSDQGRANTEAFF